This T cell receptor beta chain emerged from a study of T cell repertoires in cytomegalovirus infection. The germline V gene encodes CDR1 LGHNA and CDR2 YNFKEQ. Unmatched junction bases numbered 8, after V lost 1 base and J lost 6 bases. This CDR3 is 16 amino acids long. MiXCR, run by TCRdb on the reads, gives a single entry per CDR3 protein. The table shows about 140,000 distinct CDR3 sequences, with about 6.5% occurring only once. In this sample, this clonotype turned up many times. Its target is not known. General study points: The study found HLA-C-restricted CMV-specific TCR beta clonotypes dominating the ex vivo response.

The receptor was derived from a human donor in good health (CMV status not recorded). Some clones in this sample may be carry-over from other donors' samples. The genes are TRBV4-2 and TRBJ2-1; 8 positions match TRBD2. Sequenced sample: PBMCs. The chain's CDR3 is CASSQVMRGAFNEQFF. In DNA, the CDR3 is TGTGCCAGCAGCCAAGTTATGCGGGGGGCATTCAATGAGCAGTTCTTC.